Listed below are T cell receptor beta chains from one sample, sequenced in a study of CD8+ T cells in alopecia areata. Clones were sequenced by immunoSEQ multiplex PCR, and TCRdb holds only the in-frame ones, with some missing. This table has under 150,000 clones, approximately 85% appearing once. The sequencing here drew on CD8+ T cells sorted from blood, taken at week 4, from a patient treated with tofacitinib. These receptors originate from a human donor with alopecia areata. Each CDR3 is given without its conserved first and last residue.

CDR3 length | J gene | V gene | CDR3 protein
11 | TRBJ2-3 | TRBV23-1 | AAPGRGTDTQY
13 | TRBJ2-5 | TRBV29-1 | SVHTGGGVQETQY
11 | TRBJ2-7 | TRBV19 | ASSIGTGYEQY
12 | TRBJ2-1 | TRBV6-5 | ASSYGVRYNEQF
13 | TRBJ1-1 | TRBV15 | ATSRDSVLGTEAF
13 | TRBJ2-5 | TRBV6-6 | ASSYEEGDRETQY
13 | TRBJ2-4 | TRBV19 | ATQPGNGVRNIQY
14 | TRBJ1-2 | TRBV4-2 | ASSQDGGTVNYGYT
12 | TRBJ2-2 | TRBV27 | ASKSRGNTGELF
12 | TRBJ1-2 | TRBV4-1 | ASSQENANYGYT
12 | TRBJ2-7 | TRBV7-9 | ASSPPTGPREQY
14 | TRBJ2-7 | TRBV19 | ASSISGTGGFYEQY
10 | TRBJ1-2 | TRBV5-6 | ASRSGDYGYT
14 | TRBJ2-1 | TRBV27 | ASSSLAGGTYNEQF
14 | TRBJ2-1 | TRBV25-1 | ASSEYKYSGRNEQF
12 | TRBJ2-7 | TRBV27 | ASSSLSGGLEQY